One sample yielded the 25 T cell receptor beta chains listed below, sequenced in a study of response to subunit inactivated influenza vaccine. TCRdb independently ran MiXCR on the RT-PCR reads; one entry per CDR3 protein. Altogether around 850,000 distinct CDR3 sequences are present, less than 20% being singletons, with the ten largest covering roughly a tenth. The sample in question was PBMCs from blood, obtained around 5 days after vaccination. These receptors were obtained from a man in his fifties or sixties who received an inactivated influenza vaccine.

This clonotype was found a few times. V is TRBV20-1 and J is TRBJ1-6; 7 nucleotides agree with TRBD1. Germline V gene data show CDR1 as DFQATT and CDR2 as SNEGSKA (reference sequence). Germline trimming cut 7 bases from V and 5 bases from J; bases unmatched to any gene: 5. This CDR3 region has 13 residues. CDR3 region: CSVTGEDNSPLHF. DNA of the CDR3: TGCAGTGTTACAGGGGAGGATAATTCACCCCTCCACTTT.

The chain uses TRBV7-9 and TRBJ2-7, with 7 positions matching TRBD1. Trimming took 7 bases from V and 1 from J; bases not matched to a gene: 4. This CDR3 has 13 amino acids. Germline-derived CDR1 and CDR2 are SEHNR and FQNEAQ (reference sequence). The CDR3 DNA follows: TGTGCCAGCACCTTGACAGGGTCCTACGAGCAGTACTTC. It codes for CASTLTGSYEQYF.

This clonotype was picked up many times. The J gene is TRBJ2-1, the V gene TRBV20-1; D may correspond to TRBD1 or TRBD2 (7 bases each). Trimming shortened V by 6 bases and J by 8 bases, and 20 bases separated the two germline ends. This CDR3 is 14 amino acids long. Germline assignment: CDR1 DFQATT and CDR2 SNEGSKA (reference sequence). In nucleotides, the CDR3 is TGCAGTGCAAAAAGACTAGCAGGGGGGGATGAGCAGTTCTTC. Translation: CSAKRLAGGDEQFF.

The chain links TRBV6-5 to TRBJ2-4; D may be TRBD2 (6 bases). CDR1 and CDR2 from the germline V gene are MNHEY and SVGAGI. The V gene lost 0 bases and the J gene lost 3 bases, with 15 bases spanning the gap. The CDR3 consists of 17 residues. Here the CDR3 reads CASSYSRDLKNKNIQYF. As DNA, the CDR3 is TGTGCCAGCAGTTACTCCCGGGACTTGAAAAACAAAAACATTCAGTACTTC.

V is TRBV4-1 and J is TRBJ1-2, with a weak D call TRBD1 (6 bases). The CDR3 covers 13 residues. Trimming removed 2 bases at V and 7 bases at J, with 11 bases between. Germline V lookup: CDR1 MGHRA, CDR2 YSYEKL. The CDR3 sequence: CASSQTGTFGYTF. In DNA, the CDR3 is TGCGCCAGCAGCCAAACCGGGACATTTGGCTACACCTTC.

The chain links TRBV20-1 to TRBJ2-3; 9 bases map to TRBD1. Trimming removed 6 bases from V and 1 base from J; junction bases left unmatched: 5. There are 14 residues in the CDR3. Looked up from germline, CDR1 is DFQATT and CDR2 is SNEGSKA (reference sequence). CDR3 nucleotides: TGCAGTGCAACAGGGGGCGAGGGCACAGATACGCAGTATTTT. Translating gives CSATGGEGTDTQYF.

The rearrangement uses TRBV4-2 and TRBJ2-7; D ambiguous. CDR1 and CDR2 from the germline V gene are LGHNA and YNFKEQ. With 1 base removed from V and 2 bases from J, the gap between germline ends came to 9 bases. The CDR3 contains 14 residues. The CDR3 region has the DNA TGTGCCAGCAGCCAAGTTCTCACACCCTACGAGCAGTACTTC. Translated, it gives CASSQVLTPYEQYF.

The rearrangement joins TRBV3-1 to TRBJ1-1; the D is unclear. Between the trimmed V and J ends, which lost 0 bases and 4 bases, there was a span of 9 bases. This CDR3 has 14 amino acids. CDR1 is LGHDT and CDR2 is YNNKEL in the germline V gene (reference sequence). CDR3 in amino acids: CASSQDSSGTEAFF. The CDR3 nucleotides are TGTGCCAGCAGCCAAGACAGCTCGGGCACTGAAGCTTTCTTT.

CDR3 sequence (DNA): TGTGCCAGCAGCTTGTGGGGGGGCGGGGTAGATACGCAGTATTTT. Protein product: CASSLWGGGVDTQYF. This sequence joins TRBV7-2 and TRBJ2-3; a weak D match, TRBD2 (7 bases). Deletions cut 3 bases from V and 5 bases from J, with 15 bases between. Germline CDR1 and CDR2: SGHTA and FQGNSA. The CDR3 spans 15 residues.

The chain carries TRBV20-1 and TRBJ2-2; TRBD2 matches 7 bases. CDR1 is DFQATT and CDR2 is SNEGSKA in the germline V gene (reference sequence). Losses at the gene ends were 6 bases for V and 6 bases for J; bases not matched to a gene: 7. This CDR3 has 13 amino acids. The CDR3 DNA follows: TGCAGTGCCACCACTAGCGACGCCGGGGAGCTGTTTTTT. This gives the protein CSATTSDAGELFF.

V usage is TRBV12-5 and J usage is TRBJ2-1; TRBD1 aligns across 8 bases. This CDR3 spans 14 amino acids. The V segment lost 6 bases and the J segment 8 bases; nucleotides outside the gene matches: 9. CDR1 and CDR2 (germline): LGHNT, FRNRAP. The CDR3 protein is CASGPGQGGDEQFF. The CDR3 region has the DNA TGTGCTAGTGGGCCCGGACAGGGCGGAGATGAGCAGTTCTTC.

Ten or more counts support this clonotype. This chain connects TRBV29-1 to TRBJ2-7; no clear D. V lost 4 bases, J lost 0 bases, and 10 bases lay in between. This CDR3 comprises 13 residues. Germline values: CDR1 SQVTM, CDR2 ANQGSEA. This CDR3 is CSVVDGTSYEQYF. CDR3 DNA: TGCAGCGTTGTAGACGGAACCTCCTACGAGCAGTACTTC.

This clonotype was picked up many times. The V and J genes are TRBV29-1 and TRBJ2-1, with D uncertain. The germline V gene encodes CDR1 SQVTM and CDR2 ANQGSEA. Trimming shortened V by 7 bases and J by 0 bases, and 13 bases separated the two germline ends. The CDR3 spans 14 residues. The CDR3 bases are TGCAGCGGAGGTCGTATCCTCTCCTACAATGAGCAGTTCTTC. Translated, it gives CSGGRILSYNEQFF.

The chain carries TRBV6-2 or TRBV6-3 and TRBJ2-7, with D perhaps TRBD1 (5 bases). V was pared by 0 bases and J by 2 bases, with 14 bases between. From germline, CDR1 is MNHEY and CDR2 SVGEGT. The CDR3 has 16 amino acids. The CDR3 DNA reads as TGTGCCAGCAGTTACTCTGCAGGGATTCACACCTACGAGCAGTACTTC. Its translation: CASSYSAGIHTYEQYF.

This clonotype was detected a few times. V usage is TRBV20-1 and J usage is TRBJ2-7; possibly TRBD2 for D (6 bases). This CDR3 comprises 16 residues. The V gene's germline CDR1 is DFQATT and CDR2 SNEGSKA (reference sequence). Trimming shortened V by 2 bases and J by 6 bases, and 23 bases separated the two germline ends. CDR3 sequence: CSARTLEGRRAGEQYF. As DNA, the CDR3 is TGCAGTGCTAGAACCCTTGAAGGTCGTAGAGCGGGCGAGCAGTACTTC.

The chain joins TRBV20-1 to TRBJ2-1; no clear D gene. Between the trimmed V and J ends, which lost 0 bases and 15 bases, there was a span of 15 bases. CDR3 length: 12 amino acids. The germline CDR1 and CDR2 sequences are DFQATT and SNEGSKA (reference sequence). As DNA, the CDR3 is TGCAGTGCTAGAGATCTGGGCCAAAAGGTGTTCTTC. It codes for CSARDLGQKVFF.

The gene calls are TRBV12-3 or TRBV12-4 and TRBJ2-7, with 8 bases identical to TRBD1. The CDR3 totals 14 residues. The J segment lost 6 bases and the V segment lost 6 bases, leaving 10 bases of the junction unmatched. This chain's CDR3 is CASRRQGSSREQYF. The CDR3 DNA reads as TGTGCCAGCAGGAGACAGGGGTCCAGCCGCGAGCAGTACTTC.

The rearrangement links TRBV6-5 to TRBJ1-1, with D uncertain. The V and J ends lost 2 bases and 3 bases respectively, with 10 bases between them. The CDR3 extends over 14 amino acids. Germline V CDR1 and CDR2: MNHEY, SVGAGI. CDR3 residues: CASSYRGGDTEAFF. The CDR3 DNA reads as TGTGCCAGCAGTTACCGGGGTGGGGACACTGAAGCTTTCTTT.

The chain has TRBV27 and TRBJ2-5, with a possible D match to TRBD2 (6 bases). V lost 3 bases and J 5 bases, leaving 22 bases between the germline ends. This CDR3 has 17 residues. CDR1 and CDR2 (germline): MNHEY, SMNVEV (reference sequence). The CDR3 nucleotides are TGTGCCAGCAGTTTGGTATGGGGGGTAAGGGGAAGGGAGACCCAGTACTTC. It encodes CASSLVWGVRGRETQYF.

The chain employs TRBV11-2 and TRBJ2-2; 10 positions agree with TRBD2. V was clipped by 5 bases and J by 3 bases; unmatched bases: 6. The CDR3 runs to 16 residues. The V gene's germline CDR1 is SGHAT and CDR2 FQNNGV. The DNA for the CDR3 is TGTGCCAGCAGCCAAACTAGCGGGACTTACACCGGGGAGCTGTTTTTT. The encoded protein is CASSQTSGTYTGELFF. The full variable domain, with the rest looked up from reference TRBV11-2 and TRBJ2-2, is EAGVAQSPRYKIIEKRQSVAFWCNPISGHATLYWYQQILGQGPKLLIQFQNNGVVDDSQLPKDRFSAERLKGVDSTLKIQPAKLEDSAVYLCASSQTSGTYTGELFFGEGSRLTVL.

The gene calls are TRBV18 and TRBJ2-7; TRBD1 is a possible D gene (6 bases). V was clipped by 0 bases and J by 0 bases, with 12 bases between them. The CDR3 spans 16 residues. Per germline, CDR1 KGHSH and CDR2 LQKENI. The CDR3 bases are TGTGCCAGCTCACCACCGAGGTTGGGGGCCTCCTACGAGCAGTACTTC. This encodes CASSPPRLGASYEQYF.

The CDR3: CASSVINEQFF. In nucleotides, the CDR3 is TGTGCCAGCAGTGTGATCAATGAGCAGTTCTTC. The chain carries TRBV2 and TRBJ2-1; the D is unclear. This CDR3 has 11 residues. From germline, CDR1 is SNHLY and CDR2 FYNNEI. V was shortened by 4 bases and J by 6 bases, with 4 bases between the two germline ends. Full variable domain (missing parts from reference TRBV2 and TRBJ2-1): EPEVTQTPSHQVTQMGQEVILRCVPISNHLYFYWYRQILGQKVEFLVSFYNNEISEKSEIFDDQFSVERPDGSNFTLKIRSTKLEDSAMYFCASSVINEQFFGPGTRLTVL.

The chain employs TRBV19 and TRBJ2-4; either TRBD1 or TRBD2 may supply D (5 bases each). V lost 3 bases, J lost 0 bases, and 9 bases lay in between. Germline V gives CDR1 LNHDA, CDR2 SQIVND (reference sequence). This CDR3 is built from 15 residues. For the CDR3, the DNA is TGTGCCAGTAGTATCCTTGGGACAGCCAAAAACATTCAGTACTTC. This sequence encodes CASSILGTAKNIQYF.

A note on this clonotype: It may be a read error: a sequence one base away is much more abundant. The V and J genes are TRBV11-2 and TRBJ2-7; no clear D. The CDR3 runs to 11 residues. The ends were cut back, 2 bases at V and 5 bases at J, with 4 bases in the middle. CDR1 and CDR2 from the germline V gene are SGHAT and FQNNGV. CDR3 protein: CASSLYDEQYF. The CDR3 DNA reads TGTGCCAGCAGCTTATACGACGAGCAGTACTTC.

The chain uses TRBV12-3 or TRBV12-4 and TRBJ1-5; tentatively, D is TRBD1 (5 bases). Trimming pared 2 bases from V and 1 base from J, leaving 12 bases between. This CDR3 spans 16 amino acids. Here the CDR3 DNA reads TGTGCCAGCAGTTTACTCGGGGCGCAGAGCAATCAGCCCCAGCATTTT. It yields the protein CASSLLGAQSNQPQHF.